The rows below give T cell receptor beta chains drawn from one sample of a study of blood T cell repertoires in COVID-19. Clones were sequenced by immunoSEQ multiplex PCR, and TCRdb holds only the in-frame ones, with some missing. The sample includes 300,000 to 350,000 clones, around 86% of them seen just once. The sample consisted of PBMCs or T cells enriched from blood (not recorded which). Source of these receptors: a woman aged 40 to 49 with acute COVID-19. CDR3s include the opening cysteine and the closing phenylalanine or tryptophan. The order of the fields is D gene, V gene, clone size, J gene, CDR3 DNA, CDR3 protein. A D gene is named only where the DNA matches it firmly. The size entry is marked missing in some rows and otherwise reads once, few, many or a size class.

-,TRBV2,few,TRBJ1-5,TGTGCCAGCAGTGAATGGGGGGTGGATCAGCCCCAGCATTTT,CASSEWGVDQPQHF
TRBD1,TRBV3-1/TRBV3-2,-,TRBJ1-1,TGTGCCAGCAGCCCCCGGGACAGGGGGCCCCCAGGAACTGAAGCTTTCTTT,CASSPRDRGPPGTEAFF
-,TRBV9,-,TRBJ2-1,TGTGCCAGCAGCCCGACAGTTGGGAACTCCTACAATGAGCAGTTCTTC,CASSPTVGNSYNEQFF
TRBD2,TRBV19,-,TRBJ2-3,TGTGCCAGTAGTTTGGGACTAGCGGGGGGGCTTGATACGCAGTATTTT,CASSLGLAGGLDTQYF
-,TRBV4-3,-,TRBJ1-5,TGCGCCAGCAGCCAAGGGACAGCCTATCAGCCCCAGCATTTT,CASSQGTAYQPQHF
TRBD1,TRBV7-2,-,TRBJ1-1,TGTGCCAGCGGATCCCAGGGGGGAGAGACTGAAGCTTTCTTT,CASGSQGGETEAFF
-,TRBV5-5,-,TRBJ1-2,TGTGCCAGCAGCCCGACAATCTACGGGGAGGGTGGCTACACCTTC,CASSPTIYGEGGYTF
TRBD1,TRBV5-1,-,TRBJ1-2,TGCGCCAGCAGCTTAACCACGACAGGGGGCAACAACTATGGCTACACCTTC,CASSLTTTGGNNYGYTF
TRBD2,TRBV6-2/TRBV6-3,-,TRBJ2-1,TGTGCCAGCAGTTCCTCTACTAGCGGGCAGTTCTTC,CASSSSTSGQFF
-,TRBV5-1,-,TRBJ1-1,TGCGCCAGCAGCTTGGAAGCCACAGGGTTGAACACTGAAGCTTTCTTT,CASSLEATGLNTEAFF
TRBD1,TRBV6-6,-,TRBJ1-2,TGTGCCAGCAGTCGCCAGACAGGGGTAAAGGGGGCTTATGGCTACACCTTC,CASSRQTGVKGAYGYTF
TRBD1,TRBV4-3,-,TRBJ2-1,TGCGCCAGCAGCCAAGTGGTCTCCCAGGGGGCAGGCGCTGAGCAGTTCTTC,CASSQVVSQGAGAEQFF
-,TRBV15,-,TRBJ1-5,TGTGCCACCAGCAGCCCGGGACAACTACTATTAACAAGCAATCAGCCCCAGCATTTT,CATSSPGQLLLTSNQPQHF
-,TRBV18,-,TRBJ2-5,TGTGCCAGCTCACCATGGTCGGGGGACCAAGAGACCCAGTACTTC,CASSPWSGDQETQYF
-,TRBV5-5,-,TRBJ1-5,TGTGCCAGCAGCTTGGCCATTTCGGGGGTCAGCAATCAGCCCCAGCATTTT,CASSLAISGVSNQPQHF
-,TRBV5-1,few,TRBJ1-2,TGCGCCAGCAGCTTATTATTCAACGGGAGACAGACCAACTGGGGTGGCTACACCTTC,CASSLLFNGRQTNWGGYTF
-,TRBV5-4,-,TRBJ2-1,TGTGCCAGCAGCTTGGTAGGGGGAACTTACAATGAGCAGTTCTTC,CASSLVGGTYNEQFF
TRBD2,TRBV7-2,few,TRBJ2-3,TGTGCCAGCAGCTTAGCGGCGGGAGGGGGAGGAGATACGCAGTATTTT,CASSLAAGGGGDTQYF
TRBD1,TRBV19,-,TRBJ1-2,TGTGCCAGTAGTACCCCTCGGGACAGAAGAAACTATGGCTACACCTTC,CASSTPRDRRNYGYTF
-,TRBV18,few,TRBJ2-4,TGTGCCAGCTCAGAGAAGACACGCGGGGCCGGCAAAAACATTCAGTACTTC,CASSEKTRGAGKNIQYF
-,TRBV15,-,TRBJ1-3,TGTGCCACCAGCAGCAGCAGGTCTGGAAACACCATATATTTT,CATSSSRSGNTIYF
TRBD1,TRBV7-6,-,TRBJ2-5,TGTGCCAGCAGCTTGGCAGGGGGGACCCAGTACTTC,CASSLAGGTQYF
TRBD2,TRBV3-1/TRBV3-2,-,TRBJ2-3,TGTGCCAGCAGCCAAGTTGCGGGGGGTATTCAAGATACGCAGTATTTT,CASSQVAGGIQDTQYF
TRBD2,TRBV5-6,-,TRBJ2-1,TGTGCCAGCAGCTCTGGTAGCGGGAGCTCCTACAATGAGCAGTTCTTC,CASSSGSGSSYNEQFF
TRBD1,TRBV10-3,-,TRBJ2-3,TGTGCCATCAGGAAAGGGACAGTTAGCACAGATACGCAGTATTTT,CAIRKGTVSTDTQYF
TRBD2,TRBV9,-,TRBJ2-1,TGTGCCAGCAGCCCACTCGGGACTAGCGGGGTTAGCTCCTACAATGAGCAGTTCTTC,CASSPLGTSGVSSYNEQFF
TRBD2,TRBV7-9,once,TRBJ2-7,TGTGCCAGCAGTTTTTCGGGACTAGCGAGTGAGCAGTACTTC,CASSFSGLASEQYF
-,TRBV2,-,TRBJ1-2,TGTGCCAGCAGAGGACAGATAAACTATGGCTACACCTTC,CASRGQINYGYTF
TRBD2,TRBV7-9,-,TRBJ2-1,TGTGCCAGCAGCTCCCGGCGGGAGGGAACCTACAATGAGCAGTTCTTC,CASSSRREGTYNEQFF
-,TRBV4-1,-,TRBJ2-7,TGCGCCAGCAGCCAGAGGGCGGGTTACGAGCAGTACTTC,CASSQRAGYEQYF
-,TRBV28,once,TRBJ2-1,TGTGCCAGCAGGTCCTTTCAGGACAGCTACAATGAGCAGTTCTTC,CASRSFQDSYNEQFF
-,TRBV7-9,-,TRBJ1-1,TGTGCCAGCAGCACCCTGGGCCAATTGAACACTGAAGCTTTCTTT,CASSTLGQLNTEAFF
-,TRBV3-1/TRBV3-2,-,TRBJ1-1,TGTGCCAGCGAAAAAACAAACCGACCCCAGGGCCTGCAAATGAACACTGAAGCTTTCTTT,CASEKTNRPQGLQMNTEAFF
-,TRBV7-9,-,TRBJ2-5,TGTGCCAGCAGCTCCTCGAGAGGGATCGGGGAGACCCAGTACTTC,CASSSSRGIGETQYF
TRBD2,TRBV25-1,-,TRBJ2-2,TGTGCCAGCAGGGGACTAGCGGGTTACACCGGGGAGCTGTTTTTT,CASRGLAGYTGELFF
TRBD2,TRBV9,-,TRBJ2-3,TGTGCCAGCAGCGTAGGAGCGGGGGGGGTAGATACGCAGTATTTT,CASSVGAGGVDTQYF
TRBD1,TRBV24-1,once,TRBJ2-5,TGTGCCACCAGTGATTCGACAGGGTGGACCCAGTACTTC,CATSDSTGWTQYF
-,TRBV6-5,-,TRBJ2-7,TGTGCCAGCAGGGGGACACTCACCTACGAGCAGTACTTC,CASRGTLTYEQYF
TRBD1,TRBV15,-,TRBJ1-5,TGTGCCACCAGCGGGACAGGAAATCAGCCCCAGCATTTT,CATSGTGNQPQHF
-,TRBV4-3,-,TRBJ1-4,TGCGCCAGCAGCCAAGGGGGGGACTTGAGCCCCGGAAAACTGTTTTTT,CASSQGGDLSPGKLFF
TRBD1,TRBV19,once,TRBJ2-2,TGTGCCAGTAGACCGGGACAGACGAGCACCGGGGAGCTGTTTTTT,CASRPGQTSTGELFF
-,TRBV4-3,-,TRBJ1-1,TGCGCCAGCAACAACAGGGCCACGGGCACTGAAGCTTTCTTT,CASNNRATGTEAFF
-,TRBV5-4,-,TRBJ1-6,TGTGCCAGCACCCTGGAGGGGTACAATTCACCCCTCCACTTT,CASTLEGYNSPLHF
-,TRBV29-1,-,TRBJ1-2,TGCAGCGCCCAGGGAGGCCTGGGGTATGGCTACACCTTC,CSAQGGLGYGYTF
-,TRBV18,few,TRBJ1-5,TGTGCCAGCTCACCAGGGGCAGGGGTTGATCAGCCCCAGCATTTT,CASSPGAGVDQPQHF
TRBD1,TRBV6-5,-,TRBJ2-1,TGTGCCAGCAGTCGACAGGGGATTTCCTACAATGAGCAGTTCTTC,CASSRQGISYNEQFF
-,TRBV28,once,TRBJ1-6,TGTGCCAGCAGCGGGGCAGGGGCGCAGAATTCACCCCTCCACTTT,CASSGAGAQNSPLHF
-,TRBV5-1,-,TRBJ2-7,TGCGCCAGCAGCTCCCGGACAGCCATCGACGAGCAGTACTTC,CASSSRTAIDEQYF
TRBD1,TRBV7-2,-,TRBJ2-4,TGTGCCAGCAGCTTTCTTGGCAGGGGGCTTGGCAAAAACATTCAGTACTTC,CASSFLGRGLGKNIQYF
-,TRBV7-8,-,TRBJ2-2,TGTGCCAGCAGCTTAGACGGGACAATGAACACCGGGGAGCTGTTTTTT,CASSLDGTMNTGELFF
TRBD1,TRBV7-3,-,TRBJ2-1,TGTGCCAGCAGTGGCGGACAGGGTAGTATAGATGAGCAGTTCTTC,CASSGGQGSIDEQFF
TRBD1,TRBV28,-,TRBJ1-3,TGTGCCAGCGGGGGGACAGGGATGGTCGGAAACACCATATATTTT,CASGGTGMVGNTIYF
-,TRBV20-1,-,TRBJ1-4,TGCAGTGCTAGTCCCCGTGTTTTT,CSASPRVF
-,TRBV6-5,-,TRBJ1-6,TGTGCCAGCAGTTCCAGGGATAATTCACCCCTCCACTTT,CASSSRDNSPLHF
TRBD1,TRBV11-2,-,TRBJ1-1,TGTGCCAGCAGCCCAACGAGGGCGGGACAGTGGGGGAAGTACACTGAAGCTTTCTTT,CASSPTRAGQWGKYTEAFF
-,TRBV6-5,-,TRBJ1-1,TGTGCCAGCAGTTACCCAGGGAAAGGGAACACTGAAGCTTTCTTT,CASSYPGKGNTEAFF
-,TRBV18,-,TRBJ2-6,TGTGCCAGCTCACCGGAGTCTGGGGCCAACGTCCTGACTTTC,CASSPESGANVLTF
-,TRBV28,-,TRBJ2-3,TGTGCCAGCAGTTTATGGACGCTCGGAGGTACAGATACGCAGTATTTT,CASSLWTLGGTDTQYF
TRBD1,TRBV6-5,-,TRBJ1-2,TGTGCCAGCAGTTCCCTGGACAGGTTCTATGGCTACACCTTC,CASSSLDRFYGYTF